The 19 T cell receptor beta chains below all came from one sample that was sequenced in a study of post-analysis software for immune sequencing data. Built from TCR beta cDNA, the libraries had unique molecular identifiers in them. TCRdb redid the calling of the PCR reads with MiXCR, one entry per CDR3 protein. The data show 400,000 to 500,000 distinct CDR3 sequences, with 39% seen just once and under 9% held by the top ten. Antigens of these TCRs are unknown. Study outcomes and limitations: Higher frequency in patients than in controls was seen for about five TRBV segments, with TRBV5-6, TRBV5-1 and TRBV20-1 among them.

Sequenced input: blood. These receptors were obtained from a girl aged 2 to 9 with multiple sclerosis.

The rearrangement uses TRBV7-2 and TRBJ2-7; 10 bases agree with TRBD1. With 0 bases clipped from V and 6 bases from J, the junction kept 14 bases outside the gene matches. Germline V gene lookup returns CDR1 SGHTA and CDR2 FQGNSA. This CDR3 is 18 amino acids long. The CDR3 loop reads CASSLAPGTGAPFREQYF. Here the CDR3 DNA reads TGTGCCAGCAGCTTAGCCCCCGGGACAGGGGCCCCCTTCCGCGAGCAGTACTTC.

This chain links TRBV2 with TRBJ1-2; D unresolved. This CDR3 has 14 amino acids. In germline, CDR1 is SNHLY, CDR2 FYNNEI. The ends were cut back, 7 bases at V and 4 bases at J, with 16 bases in the middle. The CDR3 sequence: CASTGFTFRYGYTF. CDR3 in DNA: TGTGCCAGCACGGGGTTCACGTTCCGCTATGGCTACACCTTC.

The chain is built from TRBV9 and TRBJ2-1; D uncertain. CDR1 and CDR2 (germline): SGDLS, YYNGEE. This CDR3 spans 12 amino acids. Deletions cut 3 bases from V and 10 bases from J, with 11 bases between. The DNA of the CDR3 is TGTGCCAGCAGCGCTTCGTTGTACGAGCAGTTCTTC. This sequence encodes CASSASLYEQFF.

The V call is TRBV3-1, the J call TRBJ2-6; D might be TRBD1 (6 bases). The CDR3 runs to 16 residues. The germline V gene has CDR1 LGHDT and CDR2 YNNKEL (reference sequence). V was trimmed by 4 bases and J by 2 bases, leaving 12 bases between them. CDR3 nucleotide sequence: TGTGCCAGCAGCCTTAGACAGGCCACTGGGGCCAACGTCCTGACTTTC. Its translation is CASSLRQATGANVLTF.

The chain is built from TRBV20-1 and TRBJ2-7; maybe TRBD2 (5 bases). Judging by the DNA end, TRBJ2-5 fits better; the J call may be wrong. This CDR3 has 11 residues. Per germline, CDR1 DFQATT and CDR2 SNEGSKA (reference sequence). The CDR3 nucleotides read TGCAGTGAGCGGAGTCTGGAGACCCAGTACTTC. Translating it yields CSERSLETQYF.

This clonotype has just a few counts. This chain connects TRBV27 to TRBJ2-3; D is undetermined. The germline gives CDR1 MNHEY, CDR2 SMNVEV (reference sequence). Trimming pared 9 bases from V and 0 bases from J, leaving 13 bases between. CDR3 length: 14 residues. CDR3 nucleotide sequence: TGTGCCAGTGCCCCAACTGATAGCACAGATACGCAGTATTTT. This sequence encodes CASAPTDSTDTQYF.

The chain is built from TRBV29-1 and TRBJ2-7; 10 bases align to TRBD2. The V and J ends lost 4 bases and 4 bases, in that order; junction bases with no gene match: 7. The germline V gene has CDR1 SQVTM and CDR2 ANQGSEA. The CDR3 is 14 residues long. CDR3 sequence reads: CSVGPLAGTYEQYF. As DNA, the CDR3 is TGCAGCGTTGGCCCACTAGCGGGAACGTACGAGCAGTACTTC.

This clonotype appeared a few times. The chain carries TRBV6-5 and TRBJ1-2; a weak D match, TRBD1 (6 bases). The CDR3 runs to 13 residues. Germline assignment: CDR1 MNHEY and CDR2 SVGAGI. V shed 6 bases and J shed 4 bases, with 12 bases lying between them. CDR3 sequence (DNA): TGTGCCAGCAGGGAACAGGGAGCCTATGGCTACACCTTC. It specifies CASREQGAYGYTF.

This clonotype has a handful of counts. The chain links TRBV10-3 to TRBJ2-5; D unclear. CDR1 is ENHRY, CDR2 SYGVKD, per germline. This CDR3 contains 14 residues. V lost 3 bases, J lost 1 base, and 9 bases lay in between. CDR3 sequence (DNA): TGTGCCATCAGTGACTCACAGCGCCAAGAGACCCAGTACTTC. As protein: CAISDSQRQETQYF.

The gene calls are TRBV7-2 and TRBJ2-3; D is perhaps TRBD2 (6 bases). Trimming took off 1 base at V and 3 bases at J, with 23 bases between the two ends. Looked up from germline, CDR1 is SGHTA and CDR2 is FQGNSA. The length of the CDR3 is 19 residues. Here the CDR3 reads CASSLVGTPLPLTTDTQYF. The CDR3 DNA sequence: TGTGCCAGCAGCTTAGTGGGGACTCCTCTCCCCCTAACAACAGATACGCAGTATTTT.

This clonotype was seen a handful of times. The chain has TRBV7-2 and TRBJ2-1; no clear D. V lost 5 bases and J 10 bases, leaving 15 bases between the germline ends. Germline CDR1 reads SGHTA; CDR2 reads FQGNSA. The CDR3 contains 13 residues. The DNA of the CDR3 is TGTGCCAGCAGCCAACCCCCGGTCGGAGAGCAGTTCTTC. Protein: CASSQPPVGEQFF.

This chain connects TRBV6-2 or TRBV6-3 to TRBJ2-4; 14 nucleotides line up with TRBD2. The CDR3 spans 18 residues. J was trimmed by 0 bases and V by 6 bases; bases with no gene match: 7. Germline values: CDR1 MNHEY, CDR2 SVGEGT. As DNA, the CDR3 is TGTGCCAGCAGCCCTGGGACTAGCGGGAGACTAGCCAAAAACATTCAGTACTTC. It encodes CASSPGTSGRLAKNIQYF.

This clonotype rates as large (0.1 to 1%). The chain combines TRBV7-6 with TRBJ2-7; D remains ambiguous. Germline CDR1 SGHVS, CDR2 FNYEAQ. This CDR3 region has 13 residues. V lost 2 bases and J lost 3, with 8 bases in between. CDR3 sequence: CASSLTDYYEQYF. The CDR3 nucleotides read TGTGCCAGCAGCTTAACGGATTACTACGAGCAGTACTTC.

This clonotype has just a few counts. The V gene is TRBV12-3 or TRBV12-4, the J gene TRBJ2-5; tentatively, D is TRBD2 (5 bases). Matching the DNA end better, TRBJ2-4 makes the J call doubtful. There are 12 residues in the CDR3. The DNA for the CDR3 is TGTGCCAGCACTACCCCGGGGAACATTCAGTACTTC. Translated, it gives CASTTPGNIQYF.

This clonotype appeared many times. The gene calls are TRBV20-1 and TRBJ1-2; TRBD1 aligns across 7 bases. Trimming removed 2 bases from V and 4 bases from J; junction bases left unmatched: 4. Looked up from germline, CDR1 is DFQATT and CDR2 is SNEGSKA (reference sequence). The CDR3 length is 13 residues. The DNA for the CDR3 is TGCAGTGCTAGATATGACAGGGCCTATGGCTACACCTTC. Amino acids: CSARYDRAYGYTF.

The gene calls are TRBV6-5 and TRBJ1-4; 8 bases align to TRBD1. The CDR3 length is 14 residues. After removal of 5 bases from V and 7 bases from J, the junction contained 6 bases not matched to a gene. Germline V CDR1 and CDR2: MNHEY, SVGAGI. CDR3 sequence reads: CASSDRGVVEKLFF. In DNA form, the CDR3 reads TGTGCCAGCAGTGACAGGGGCGTCGTTGAAAAACTGTTTTTT.

The chain is built from TRBV4-2 and TRBJ2-5; D is possibly TRBD1 (5 bases). The germline V gene encodes CDR1 LGHNA and CDR2 YNFKEQ. The germline V and J ends were trimmed by 4 bases and 2 bases, with 11 bases remaining between them. This CDR3 comprises 14 residues. CDR3 amino acids: CASSRQTLQETQYF. CDR3 DNA sequence: TGTGCCAGCAGCCGACAGACTTTACAAGAGACCCAGTACTTC.

This clonotype was seen only a few times. The chain recombines TRBV7-9 with TRBJ1-4; D unresolved. V shed 1 base and J shed 11 bases, with 8 bases lying between them. Germline-derived CDR1 and CDR2 are SEHNR and FQNEAQ (reference sequence). The CDR3 sequence is 12 residues long. DNA of the CDR3: TGTGCCAGCAGCTTAGTGGAGGAGAAACTGTTTTTT. This translates into CASSLVEEKLFF. The entire variable domain, with the rest obtained from reference TRBV7-9 and TRBJ1-4, is as follows: DTGVSQNPRHKITKRGQNVTFRCDPISEHNRLYWYRQTLGQGPEFLTYFQNEAQLEKSRLLSDRFSAERPKGSFSTLEIQRTEQGDSAMYLCASSLVEEKLFFGSGTQLSVL.

V gene TRBV15 combines with J gene TRBJ1-5; D is unresolved. The CDR3 spans 15 residues. The germline CDR1 and CDR2 sequences are LNHNV and YYDKDF (reference sequence). The V gene lost 0 bases and the J gene lost 3 bases, with 9 bases spanning the gap. CDR3 in amino acids: CATSRDFGYNQPQHF. The CDR3 DNA reads TGTGCCACCAGCAGAGATTTCGGCTACAATCAGCCCCAGCATTTT.